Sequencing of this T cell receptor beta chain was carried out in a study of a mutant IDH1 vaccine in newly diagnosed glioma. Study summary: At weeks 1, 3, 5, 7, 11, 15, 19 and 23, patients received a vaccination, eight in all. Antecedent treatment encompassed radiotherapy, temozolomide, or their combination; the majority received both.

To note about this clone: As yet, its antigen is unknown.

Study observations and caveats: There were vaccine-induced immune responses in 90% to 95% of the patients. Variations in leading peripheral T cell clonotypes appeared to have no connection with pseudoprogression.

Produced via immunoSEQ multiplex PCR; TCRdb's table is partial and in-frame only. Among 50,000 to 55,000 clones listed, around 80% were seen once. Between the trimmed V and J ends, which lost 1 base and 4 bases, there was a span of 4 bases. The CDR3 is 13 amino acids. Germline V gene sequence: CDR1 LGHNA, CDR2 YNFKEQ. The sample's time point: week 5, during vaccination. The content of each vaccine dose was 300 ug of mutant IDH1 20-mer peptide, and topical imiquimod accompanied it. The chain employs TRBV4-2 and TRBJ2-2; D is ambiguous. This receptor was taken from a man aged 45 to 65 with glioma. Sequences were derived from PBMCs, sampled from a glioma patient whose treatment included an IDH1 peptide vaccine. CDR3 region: CASSQGTTGELFF. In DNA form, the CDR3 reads TGTGCCAGCAGCCAAGGCACCACCGGGGAGCTGTTTTTT.